Listed here is a single TCR beta chain. Antigen: not known. Assay used: immunoSEQ multiplex PCR; TCRdb lists only in-frame clones, some missing. The table records some 95,000 clones, about 90% of them present only once. These data originate in a study of identifying expanded T cells in peripheral blood. Study-level points and caveats: Variance in clone template counts between approximately two-week samples significantly increased with total template count across all healthy donors. About 1.3 clones differed between technical replicates, versus around 16 and 19 over time.

Healthy donors had no documented immune events, such as infections, while sampled. This clonotype originated in a person aged 18-70 years in good health. The sequencing sample was made of blood.

CDR3 loop: CASSAAGGPYNEQFF. The DNA of the CDR3 is TGTGCCAGCAGTGCAGCGGGGGGACCCTACAATGAGCAGTTCTTC. This rearrangement joins TRBV27 to TRBJ2-1; TRBD2 matches at 9 bases. CDR3 length: 15 amino acids. Germline V gene data show CDR1 as MNHEY and CDR2 as SMNVEV (reference sequence). V was clipped by 5 bases and J by 2 bases; unmatched bases: 4.